Given below is one T cell receptor (beta chain) in context. The antigen remains undetermined. Germline V gives CDR1 MNHEY, CDR2 SMNVEV (reference sequence). Trimming took 5 bases from V and 8 from J; bases not matched to a gene: 11. This CDR3 is 16 amino acids long. These data come from a study of cytomegalovirus exposure and HLA in healthy donors. PCR involved 60 Vbeta and 13 Jbeta primers. Using immunoSEQ multiplex PCR, the repertoire was profiled, and TCRdb retains in-frame clones only, with some absent. This sample carries around 110,000 clones, approximately 80% of them seen once, and the ten largest clones take around 3%. Findings of the study overall: Follow-up analysis later connected one missense variant in DCLRE1C with trimming of TCR beta V- and J-genes. After further analysis at a later stage, under 20,000 TCR beta sequences were associated with HLA alleles at 0.05 false discovery rate.

The chain uses TRBV27 and TRBJ1-4; 10 bases line up with TRBD1. The receptor comes from a woman under 30 in good health and CMV-seropositive. The sequenced sample was PBMCs. The CDR3 loop reads CASSIRDRGRIEKLFF. CDR3 sequence (DNA): TGTGCCAGCAGTATCCGGGACAGGGGAAGGATAGAAAAACTGTTTTTT.